These T cell receptor beta chains were read from a single sample in a study of CD8+ T cells in alopecia areata. Assay used: immunoSEQ multiplex PCR; TCRdb lists only in-frame clones, some missing. The table records 150,000 to 200,000 clones, 51% of them present only once. The sample was CD8+ T cells sorted from blood, taken around week 54, from a patient treated with tofacitinib. The source is a human donor with alopecia areata. CDR3s include the opening cysteine and the closing phenylalanine or tryptophan. Fields, in order: clone size, J gene, V gene, CDR3 protein. Rows may omit the clone size; those that give it use once, few, many or a size class.

abundance: -
j_gene: TRBJ1-5
v_gene: TRBV23-1
CDR3aa: CAKGHLNQPQHF

abundance: many
j_gene: TRBJ2-2
v_gene: TRBV5-4
CDR3aa: CASSPRGTNTGELFF

abundance: -
j_gene: TRBJ2-7
v_gene: TRBV29-1
CDR3aa: CSVEDEGQYPYEQYF

abundance: -
j_gene: TRBJ1-1
v_gene: TRBV18
CDR3aa: CASSPPTTPGTEAFF

abundance: few
j_gene: TRBJ2-3
v_gene: TRBV4-2
CDR3aa: CASNPGGAAGGTDTQYF

abundance: -
j_gene: TRBJ1-1
v_gene: TRBV25-1
CDR3aa: CASSEWGQGPEAFF

abundance: -
j_gene: TRBJ2-7
v_gene: TRBV5-4
CDR3aa: CASSLDSRSSYEQYF

abundance: -
j_gene: TRBJ2-3
v_gene: TRBV6-6
CDR3aa: CASTPGTDTQYF

abundance: few
j_gene: TRBJ1-4
v_gene: TRBV7-3
CDR3aa: CASSLNPSTNEKLFF

abundance: -
j_gene: TRBJ2-2
v_gene: TRBV27
CDR3aa: CASSFGTEVTGELFF

abundance: -
j_gene: TRBJ2-2
v_gene: TRBV6-1
CDR3aa: CASSGAGLSNTGELFF

abundance: -
j_gene: TRBJ2-2
v_gene: TRBV5-1
CDR3aa: CASSLGHNTGELFF

abundance: few
j_gene: TRBJ1-1
v_gene: TRBV7-9
CDR3aa: CASSPTGVMKDEAFF

abundance: -
j_gene: TRBJ2-1
v_gene: TRBV7-9
CDR3aa: CASSWGLGGNEQFF

abundance: few
j_gene: TRBJ2-7
v_gene: TRBV7-9
CDR3aa: CASSRGQDYEQYF

abundance: -
j_gene: TRBJ2-3
v_gene: TRBV5-6
CDR3aa: CASSPGGDTQYF

abundance: many
j_gene: TRBJ1-1
v_gene: TRBV13
CDR3aa: CASSERTEAFF

abundance: few
j_gene: TRBJ1-1
v_gene: TRBV6-5
CDR3aa: CASRPTGEVNTEAFF

abundance: -
j_gene: TRBJ2-2
v_gene: TRBV5-1
CDR3aa: CASSFEGATAGELFF

abundance: -
j_gene: TRBJ2-7
v_gene: TRBV7-8
CDR3aa: CASSWEGTGGHEQYF

abundance: few
j_gene: TRBJ2-7
v_gene: TRBV4-1
CDR3aa: CASSPSRDLSYEQYF

abundance: few
j_gene: TRBJ1-5
v_gene: TRBV18
CDR3aa: CASSPVLTGIGNQPQHF

abundance: -
j_gene: TRBJ2-1
v_gene: TRBV5-6
CDR3aa: CASSPGGSGGYGKFF

abundance: -
j_gene: TRBJ1-1
v_gene: TRBV29-1
CDR3aa: CSVEGRGLNTEAFF

abundance: few
j_gene: TRBJ2-3
v_gene: TRBV13
CDR3aa: CASSLISGQLATQYF

abundance: -
j_gene: TRBJ2-2
v_gene: TRBV19
CDR3aa: CASSPSGGGTGELFF

abundance: -
j_gene: TRBJ2-2
v_gene: TRBV5-6
CDR3aa: CASSFESVELFF

abundance: -
j_gene: TRBJ2-5
v_gene: TRBV7-3
CDR3aa: CASSRDRDETQYF

abundance: -
j_gene: TRBJ2-7
v_gene: TRBV9
CDR3aa: CASSVGSPNTYEQYF

abundance: -
j_gene: TRBJ1-2
v_gene: TRBV9
CDR3aa: CASSVVRQGGGYTF

abundance: few
j_gene: TRBJ2-7
v_gene: TRBV6-1
CDR3aa: CASGGTGPYEQYF

abundance: -
j_gene: TRBJ2-3
v_gene: TRBV5-1
CDR3aa: CASSLGPSGGAPDTQYF